This T cell receptor (beta chain) emerged from a study of response to subunit inactivated influenza vaccine. Germline V lookup: CDR1 DFQATT, CDR2 SNEGSKA (reference sequence). J was trimmed by 8 bases and V by 3 bases; bases with no gene match: 10. The CDR3 has 14 amino acids. In TCRdb, the RT-PCR reads were re-called with MiXCR into one record per CDR3 protein. The sample has about 180,000 distinct CDR3 sequences, approximately 9.2% seen once. This clonotype was recorded only once. Its antigen is not identified. Study conclusions and caveats: The authors proposed limited new T cell recruitment per seasonal influenza vaccination.

This TCR was sampled from a man aged 50 or older who received an inactivated influenza vaccine. The chain carries TRBV20-1 and TRBJ2-1, with TRBD2 matching over 7 bases. The sequenced sample was non-naive T cells sorted from PBMCs, obtained on the day of vaccination. CDR3 amino acids: CSASPGGRVDEQFF. The DNA for the CDR3 is TGCAGTGCTAGTCCCGGCGGGAGAGTCGATGAGCAGTTCTTC.